This TCR beta chain was observed in a study of OX40 agonist ivuxolimab in advanced cancers. Samples were taken at baseline and on day 1 of cycles 4 and 7. The CDR3 totals 15 residues. Germline assignment: CDR1 SGHRS and CDR2 YFSETQ. Trimming took 2 bases from V and 1 from J, leaving 11 bases between them. Some clones are missing from TCRdb's copy, which holds only in-frame ones; the method was immunoSEQ multiplex PCR. The sample lists approximately 44,000 clones, about four fifths occurring once. The starting material was CD4+ or CD8+ T cells sorted from blood, obtained in a trial of the OX40 agonist ivuxolimab. The origin of this receptor is an adult with an advanced solid tumor such as melanoma, head and neck, liver or kidney cancer. The chain combines TRBV5-1 with TRBJ2-3; D is perhaps TRBD2 (5 bases). DNA of the CDR3: TGCGCCAGCAGCTTTCGGGATCCCCGCACAGATACGCAGTATTTT. It translates to CASSFRDPRTDTQYF.